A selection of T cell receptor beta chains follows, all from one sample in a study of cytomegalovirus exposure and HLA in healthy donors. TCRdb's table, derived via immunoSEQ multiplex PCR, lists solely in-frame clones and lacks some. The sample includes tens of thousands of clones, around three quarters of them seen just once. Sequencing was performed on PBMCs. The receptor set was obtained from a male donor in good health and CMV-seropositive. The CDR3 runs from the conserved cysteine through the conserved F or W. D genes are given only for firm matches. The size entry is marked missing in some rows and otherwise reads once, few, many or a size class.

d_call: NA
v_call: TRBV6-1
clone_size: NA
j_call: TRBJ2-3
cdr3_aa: CASRPSGGSTDTQYF
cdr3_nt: TGTGCCAGCAGGCCGTCTGGGGGGAGCACAGATACGCAGTATTTT

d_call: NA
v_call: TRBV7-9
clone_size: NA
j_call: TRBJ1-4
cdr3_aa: CASSLAENEKLFF
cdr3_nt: TGTGCCAGCAGCTTAGCAGAGAATGAAAAACTGTTTTTT

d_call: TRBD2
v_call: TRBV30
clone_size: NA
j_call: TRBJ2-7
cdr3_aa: CAWSVGAGVEQYF
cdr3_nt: TGTGCCTGGAGCGTGGGTGCGGGAGTTGAGCAGTACTTC

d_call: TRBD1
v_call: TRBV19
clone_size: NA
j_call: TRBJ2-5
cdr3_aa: CASSVQGAKETQYF
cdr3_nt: TGTGCCAGTAGTGTCCAGGGGGCGAAAGAGACCCAGTACTTC

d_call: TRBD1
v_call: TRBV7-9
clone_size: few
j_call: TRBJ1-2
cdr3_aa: CASSLQQGVGYTF
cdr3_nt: TGTGCCAGCAGCCTACAACAGGGGGTCGGCTACACCTTC

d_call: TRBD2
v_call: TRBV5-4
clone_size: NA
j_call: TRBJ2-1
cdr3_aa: CASSLAGLAGGPGNEQFF
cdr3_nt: TGTGCCAGCAGCTTGGCTGGACTAGCGGGAGGGCCTGGCAATGAGCAGTTCTTC

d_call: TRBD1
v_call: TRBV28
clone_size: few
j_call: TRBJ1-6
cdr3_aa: CASRADREYSPLHF
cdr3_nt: TGTGCCAGCCGAGCCGACAGGGAATATTCACCCCTCCACTTT

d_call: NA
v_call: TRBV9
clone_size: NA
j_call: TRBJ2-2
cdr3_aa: CASSISGTGELFF
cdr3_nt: TGTGCCAGCAGCATCTCAGGGACCGGGGAGCTGTTTTTT

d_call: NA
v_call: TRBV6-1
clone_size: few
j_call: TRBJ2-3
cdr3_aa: CASSETGKRYTDTQYF
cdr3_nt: TGTGCCAGCAGTGAGACAGGAAAGCGTTACACAGATACGCAGTATTTT

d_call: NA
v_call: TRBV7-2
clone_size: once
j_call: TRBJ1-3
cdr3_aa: CASSWAGPEGNTIYF
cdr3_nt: TGTGCCAGCAGCTGGGCGGGACCAGAGGGAAACACCATATATTTT

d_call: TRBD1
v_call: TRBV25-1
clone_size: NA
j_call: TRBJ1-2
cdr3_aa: CASSEYLPPGQGNGYTF
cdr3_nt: TGTGCCAGCAGTGAATATCTTCCCCCTGGACAGGGAAATGGCTACACCTTC

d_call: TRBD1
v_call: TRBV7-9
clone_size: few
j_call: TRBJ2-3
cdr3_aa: CASRTGSDTQYF
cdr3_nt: TGTGCCAGCAGGACAGGGTCAGATACGCAGTATTTT

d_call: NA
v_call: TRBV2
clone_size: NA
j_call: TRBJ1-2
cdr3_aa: CASRDTPNYGYTF
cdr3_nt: TGTGCCAGCAGGGACACCCCTAACTATGGCTACACCTTC

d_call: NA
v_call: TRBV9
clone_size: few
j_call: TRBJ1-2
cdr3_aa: CASSVEEGISYGYTF
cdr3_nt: TGTGCCAGCAGCGTAGAGGAGGGGATAAGCTATGGCTACACCTTC

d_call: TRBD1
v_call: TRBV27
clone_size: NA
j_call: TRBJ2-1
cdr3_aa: CASSLLDRASYNEQFF
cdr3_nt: TGTGCCAGCAGTTTACTGGACAGGGCCTCTTACAATGAGCAGTTCTTC

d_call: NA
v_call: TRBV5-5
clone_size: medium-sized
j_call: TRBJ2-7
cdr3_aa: CASSSSDRPYEQYF
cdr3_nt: TGTGCCAGCAGCTCATCCGACAGGCCCTACGAGCAGTACTTC

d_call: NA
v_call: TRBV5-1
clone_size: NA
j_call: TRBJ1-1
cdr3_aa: CASSQQGAAEAFF
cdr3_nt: TGCGCCAGCAGCCAGCAGGGTGCAGCAGAAGCTTTCTTT

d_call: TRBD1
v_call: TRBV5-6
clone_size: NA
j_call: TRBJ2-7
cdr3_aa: CASSLTRDRVYEQYF
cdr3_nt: TGTGCCAGCAGCTTGACCCGGGACAGGGTCTACGAGCAGTACTTC

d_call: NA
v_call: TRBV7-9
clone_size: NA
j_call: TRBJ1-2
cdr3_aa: CASRNPGDSYGYTF
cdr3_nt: TGTGCCAGCAGAAACCCTGGAGACAGTTATGGCTACACCTTC

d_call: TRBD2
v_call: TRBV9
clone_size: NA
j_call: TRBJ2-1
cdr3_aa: CASSPESGGHNEQFF
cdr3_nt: TGTGCCAGCAGCCCCGAAAGCGGGGGCCACAATGAGCAGTTCTTC

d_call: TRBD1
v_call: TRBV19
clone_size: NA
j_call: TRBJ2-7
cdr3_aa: CASSAWDSSSYEQYF
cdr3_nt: TGTGCCAGTAGTGCATGGGACAGCAGCTCCTACGAGCAGTACTTC

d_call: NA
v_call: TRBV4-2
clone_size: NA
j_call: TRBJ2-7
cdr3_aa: CASSQSPTNPYEQYF
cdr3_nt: TGTGCCAGCAGCCAAAGCCCCACTAACCCCTACGAGCAGTACTTC

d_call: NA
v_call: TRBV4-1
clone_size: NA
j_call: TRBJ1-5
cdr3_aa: CASSQVRGDQPQHF
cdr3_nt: TGCGCCAGCAGCCAAGTTCGGGGTGATCAGCCCCAGCATTTT

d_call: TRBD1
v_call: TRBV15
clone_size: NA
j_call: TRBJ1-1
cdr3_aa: CATSSPDRGLRAFF
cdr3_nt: TGTGCCACCAGCAGCCCTGACAGGGGGTTAAGAGCTTTCTTT

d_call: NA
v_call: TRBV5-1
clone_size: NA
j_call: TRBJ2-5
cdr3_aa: CASSPTSTETQYF
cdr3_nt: TGCGCCAGCAGCCCGACTAGTACTGAGACCCAGTACTTC

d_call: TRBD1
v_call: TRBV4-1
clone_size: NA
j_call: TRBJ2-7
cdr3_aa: CASSQDLQGVSYEQYF
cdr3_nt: TGCGCCAGCAGCCAAGACTTACAGGGGGTGAGTTACGAGCAGTACTTC

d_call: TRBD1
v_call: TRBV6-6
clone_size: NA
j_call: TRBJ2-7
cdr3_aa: CASSYQGDYEQYF
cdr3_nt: TGTGCCAGCAGTTACCAGGGGGACTACGAGCAGTACTTC

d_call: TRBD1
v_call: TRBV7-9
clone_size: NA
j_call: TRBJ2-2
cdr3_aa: CASSWDRATGELFF
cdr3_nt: TGTGCCAGCAGCTGGGACAGGGCCACCGGGGAGCTGTTTTTT

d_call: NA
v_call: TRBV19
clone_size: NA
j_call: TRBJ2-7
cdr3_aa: CASKPGPRFLGEQYF
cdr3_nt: TGTGCCAGTAAGCCAGGGCCCCGGTTTCTGGGCGAGCAGTACTTC

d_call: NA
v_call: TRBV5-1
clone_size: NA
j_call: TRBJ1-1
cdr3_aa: CASSFRGENTEAFF
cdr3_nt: TGCGCCAGCAGCTTCCGCGGGGAGAACACTGAAGCTTTCTTT

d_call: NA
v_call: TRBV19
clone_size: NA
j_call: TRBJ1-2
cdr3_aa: CASSIEGVESYGYTF
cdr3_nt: TGTGCCAGTAGTATAGAAGGGGTGGAGTCCTATGGCTACACCTTC

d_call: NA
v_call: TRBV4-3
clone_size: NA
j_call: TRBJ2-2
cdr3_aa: CASSQDRGYPGELFF
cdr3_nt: TGCGCCAGCAGCCAAGATAGAGGGTATCCCGGGGAGCTGTTTTTT

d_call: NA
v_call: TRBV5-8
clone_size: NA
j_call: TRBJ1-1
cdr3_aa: CASSTIGGGNTEAFF
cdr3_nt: TGTGCCAGCAGCACAATCGGCGGGGGAAACACTGAAGCTTTCTTT

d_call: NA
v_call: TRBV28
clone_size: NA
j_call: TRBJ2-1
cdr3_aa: CASKTLGTQTYNEQFF
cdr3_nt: TGTGCCAGCAAGACCCTCGGGACACAGACCTACAATGAGCAGTTCTTC

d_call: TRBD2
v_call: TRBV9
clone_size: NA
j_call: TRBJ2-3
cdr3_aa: CASSVGASGDTDTQYF
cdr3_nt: TGTGCCAGCAGCGTAGGCGCTAGCGGGGACACAGATACGCAGTATTTT

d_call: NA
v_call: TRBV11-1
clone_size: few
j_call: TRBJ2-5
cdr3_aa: CASSSDQGGYGQETQYF
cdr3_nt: TGTGCCAGCAGTTCAGACCAAGGCGGCTACGGACAAGAGACCCAGTACTTC

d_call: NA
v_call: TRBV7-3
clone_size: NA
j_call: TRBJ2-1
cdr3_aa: CASSLTGDTYNEQFF
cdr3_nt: TGTGCCAGCAGCTTAACGGGAGATACCTACAATGAGCAGTTCTTC

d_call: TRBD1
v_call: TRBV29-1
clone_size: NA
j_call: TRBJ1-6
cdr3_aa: CSVRDSRNSPLHF
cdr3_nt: TGCAGCGTTCGGGACAGCCGTAATTCACCCCTCCACTTT

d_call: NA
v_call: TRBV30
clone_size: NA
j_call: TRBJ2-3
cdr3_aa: CAWSRGSSLTDTQYF
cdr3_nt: TGTGCCTGGAGCCGAGGGTCTAGCTTGACAGATACGCAGTATTTT

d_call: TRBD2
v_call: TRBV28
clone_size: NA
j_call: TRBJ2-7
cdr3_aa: CASTGGSSYEQYF
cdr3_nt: TGTGCCAGCACGGGGGGGAGCTCCTACGAGCAGTACTTC